The 2 T cell receptor beta chains in this list originate from one sample, sequenced in a study of T cell clonotyping in hematopoietic cell transplantation listed by TCRdb under 2021. Receptor amplification or capture employed the immunoSEQ multiplex PCR assay. TCRdb mirrors the immuneACCESS table, restricted to in-frame sequences. Some clones are absent from its copies; in checked studies, under half trace to an unresolved V gene, and the reason for the others is unknown. A total of about 29,000 clones appear in this sample, approximately 90% of them only once. The top ten clones comprise about 10% of the sample. The sample's time point, from its label and the paper: 100 days after allo-HCT. Sequences were derived from PBMCs, sampled 100 days after allogeneic stem cell transplant. The receptor set was obtained from a female patient aged 50-59 years who had an allogeneic stem cell transplant from a related donor, so the T cells may come from the graft donor. Some clones in this sample may be carry-over from other donors' samples.

The chain uses TRBV11-2 and TRBJ2-3; no reliable D call. CDR1 is SGHAT and CDR2 is FQNNGV in the germline V gene. CDR3 length: 14 amino acids. V gave up 1 base and J gave up 2 bases, with 7 bases separating them. The CDR3 spells CASSLVVLTDTQYF. The CDR3 DNA sequence: TGTGCCAGCAGCTTAGTCGTCCTCACAGATACGCAGTATTTT. Together with reference TRBV11-2 and TRBJ2-3, the CDR3 gives the full variable domain: EAGVAQSPRYKIIEKRQSVAFWCNPISGHATLYWYQQILGQGPKLLIQFQNNGVVDDSQLPKDRFSAERLKGVDSTLKIQPAKLEDSAVYLCASSLVVLTDTQYFGPGTRLTVL.

The chain is built from TRBV30 and TRBJ2-7, with D possibly matching TRBD2 (6 bases). The V gene's germline CDR1 is GTSNPN and CDR2 SVGIG (reference sequence). This CDR3 region has 15 residues. The V gene lost 2 bases and the J gene lost 4 bases, with 18 bases spanning the gap. CDR3 amino acids: CAWSLWTVGRYEQYF. DNA for the CDR3: TGTGCCTGGAGTCTATGGACGGTAGGGAGGTACGAGCAGTACTTC.